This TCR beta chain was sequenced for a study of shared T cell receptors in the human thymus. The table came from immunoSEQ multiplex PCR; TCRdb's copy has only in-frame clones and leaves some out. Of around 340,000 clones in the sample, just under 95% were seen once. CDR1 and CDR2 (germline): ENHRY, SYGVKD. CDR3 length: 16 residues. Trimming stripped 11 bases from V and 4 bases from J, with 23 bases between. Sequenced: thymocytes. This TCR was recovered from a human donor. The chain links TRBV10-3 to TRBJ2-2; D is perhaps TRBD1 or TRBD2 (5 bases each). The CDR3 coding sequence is TGTGCCTCCCAAAAGGGGACGGCGAGTAGCACCGGGGAGCTGTTTTTT. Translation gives CASQKGTASSTGELFF.